Following are 17 T cell receptor beta chains from one sample sequenced in a study of molecular identifiers for immune sequencing clone quantification. TCRdb recomputed calls from the PCR reads with MiXCR, one row per CDR3 protein. Among a few hundred thousand distinct CDR3 sequences listed, roughly 25% were seen once. The sequenced sample was naive CD8+ T cells from blood, with Jurkat cell RNA spiked in. Subset in this sample: FACS-sorted CD8+CD4-CCR7+CD45RA+ naive T cells. These receptors originate from a human donor in good health. Some libraries in this study had Jurkat cell RNA spiked in.

The CDR3 sequence: CASSLDGSYPYEQYF. Written as DNA, the CDR3 is TGTGCCAGCAGCTTAGACGGGTCCTACCCCTACGAGCAGTACTTC. The V call is TRBV7-2, the J call TRBJ2-7; D is unclear. V dropped 1 base and J dropped 2 bases, with 12 bases sitting between them. Germline V gene lookup returns CDR1 SGHTA and CDR2 FQGNSA. This CDR3 has 15 amino acids.

The CDR3 nucleotides read TGTGCCAGCGGCGGACAGGGGCTCACCGGGACCGGGGAGCTGTTTTTT. Its protein is CASGGQGLTGTGELFF. The chain recombines TRBV28 with TRBJ2-2; 9 bases match TRBD1. The V gene's germline CDR1 is MDHEN and CDR2 SYDVKM. The CDR3 runs 16 residues. The V and J ends lost 8 bases and 5 bases, in that order; junction bases with no gene match: 12.

This clonotype has ten or more counts. This chain links TRBV4-3 with TRBJ1-1, with D possibly being TRBD1 (6 bases). The germline V gene has CDR1 LGHNA and CDR2 YSLEER. With 1 base removed from V and 5 bases from J, the gap between germline ends came to 14 bases. The CDR3 extends over 15 amino acids. In DNA, the CDR3 is TGCGCCAGCAGCCAAGGCAGGGGCTGGGGAACTGAAGCTTTCTTT. It translates to CASSQGRGWGTEAFF.

V is TRBV7-7 and J is TRBJ2-2; TRBD1 agrees at 10 bases. V shed 5 bases, J shed 1 base, and the junction held 7 bases outside the gene matches. Looked up from germline, CDR1 is SSHAT and CDR2 is FNYEAQ (reference sequence). This CDR3 comprises 17 residues. CDR3: CASSDPGTGENTGELFF. In nucleotides, the CDR3 is TGTGCCAGCAGCGACCCGGGGACAGGGGAGAACACCGGGGAGCTGTTTTTT.

This chain connects TRBV12-3 or TRBV12-4 to TRBJ2-7, with D unclear. The V end lost 5 bases, the J end lost 8 bases, and 10 bases lay between the germline ends. This CDR3 is built from 11 residues. The CDR3 reads CASSPSAKQYF. The DNA of the CDR3 is TGTGCCAGCAGTCCCTCAGCCAAGCAGTACTTC.

This clonotype was picked up many times. The J gene is TRBJ2-3, the V gene TRBV28, with 11 bases aligning to TRBD2. V lost 3 bases, J lost 5 bases, and 7 bases stayed unmatched. The CDR3 is 16 amino acids. The V gene's germline CDR1 is MDHEN and CDR2 SYDVKM. CDR3 coding DNA: TGTGCCAGCAGTTTCCCGACTAGCGGGGACAGAGATACGCAGTATTTT. Its protein is CASSFPTSGDRDTQYF.

A word on this clonotype: A much larger clone differs from this one at a single base, so this may be a read error. Since the CDR3 does not end with the conserved phenylalanine or tryptophan, this likely comes from a read error. The chain is built from TRBV28 and TRBJ2-5, with TRBD1 matching over 8 bases. The CDR3 spans 16 residues. After removal of 6 bases from V and 2 bases from J, the junction contained 11 bases not matched to a gene. Germline V gene data show CDR1 as MDHEN and CDR2 as SYDVKM. This CDR3 reads CASSALDRARQETQYL. The CDR3 nucleotides read TGTGCCAGCAGCGCCCTGGACAGGGCCCGGCAAGAGACCCAGTACCTC.

This clonotype has only a few counts. The chain recombines TRBV7-6 with TRBJ2-3, with 10 bases identical to TRBD1. Unmatched junction bases numbered 9, after V lost 4 bases and J lost 5 bases. Germline V gene data show CDR1 as SGHVS and CDR2 as FNYEAQ. The CDR3 extends over 16 amino acids. CDR3 bases: TGTGCCAGCAGCTCGACGACAGGGGGCTGGGGAGATACGCAGTATTTT. Encoded protein: CASSSTTGGWGDTQYF.

Points on this clonotype: A much larger clone lies a single base off, so this may be a read error. The chain links TRBV5-4 to TRBJ2-7; weak D call: TRBD2 (5 bases). Germline-derived CDR1 and CDR2 are SGHNT and YYREEE (reference sequence). The V and J ends lost 0 bases and 4 bases respectively, with 11 bases between them. This CDR3 comprises 14 residues. The CDR3 is CASSLEAEGYEQYF. The CDR3, as DNA: TGTGCCAGCAGCTTGGAAGCGGAAGGATACGAGCAGTACTTC.

This clonotype has only a few counts. The genes are TRBV5-6 and TRBJ2-7, with 9 bases fitting TRBD2. This CDR3 has 18 residues. Germline CDR1 SGHDT, CDR2 YYEEEE. J lost 2 bases, V lost 1 base, and 13 bases had no gene match. The CDR3, as DNA: TGTGCCAGCAGCTTGTATGGGGGAAAAGCGGGGGGCACCTACGAGCAGTACTTC. Translation: CASSLYGGKAGGTYEQYF.

This clonotype was seen a handful of times. The chain is built from TRBV4-3 and TRBJ2-7; no clear D. The CDR3 contains 15 residues. Germline V CDR1 and CDR2: LGHNA, YSLEER. V was cut by 0 bases and J by 3 bases, with 12 bases left in between. CDR3 DNA: TGCGCCAGCAGCCAAGAAGAGGATTTGGGCTACGAGCAGTACTTC. Its protein product is CASSQEEDLGYEQYF.

The sample holds a few counts of this clonotype. This CDR3 fails to terminate in the conserved phenylalanine or tryptophan, so it likely reflects a read error. The gene calls are TRBV10-3 and TRBJ2-7; no reliable D call. Trimming took off 6 bases at V and 6 bases at J, with 0 bases between the two ends. Per germline, CDR1 ENHRY and CDR2 SYGVKD. The CDR3 is 8 residues long. In DNA, the CDR3 is TGTGCCATCAGCGAGCAGTACTAC. Translated: CAISEQYY.

V gene TRBV5-4 combines with J gene TRBJ2-5; D is perhaps TRBD2 (6 bases). The CDR3 length is 10 residues. The germline CDR1 and CDR2 sequences are SGHNT and YYREEE (reference sequence). V was pared by 10 bases and J by 5 bases, with 9 bases between. As DNA, the CDR3 is TGTGCCCTTGGGGGGGAGACCCAGTACTTC. It encodes CALGGETQYF.

This clonotype appeared a few times. This chain joins TRBV6-5 and TRBJ1-1; tentative D call: TRBD1 (5 bases). Germline V CDR1 and CDR2: MNHEY, SVGAGI. V shed 7 bases and J shed 2 bases, with 14 bases lying between them. This CDR3 is 14 amino acids long. The CDR3 spells CASKQDARNTEAFF. CDR3 coding DNA: TGTGCCAGCAAACAGGATGCCCGAAACACTGAAGCTTTCTTT.

This chain uses TRBV4-3 with TRBJ2-1; D possibly corresponds to TRBD2 (5 bases). The CDR3 totals 17 residues. Trimming shortened V by 0 bases and J by 9 bases, and 21 bases separated the two germline ends. Per the germline V gene, CDR1 is LGHNA and CDR2 is YSLEER. CDR3 loop: CASSQDHWRIGRGEQFF. The CDR3 nucleotides read TGCGCCAGCAGCCAAGATCATTGGAGGATTGGCCGCGGTGAGCAGTTCTTC.

A remark on this clonotype: At one end, the junction sequence differs from germline, possibly due to a read error. The chain uses TRBV5-3 and TRBJ2-7; TRBD1 is a possible D gene (6 bases). TRBV5-3 has ORF status, its function being uncertain. The CDR3 is made up of 15 amino acids. The CDR3: CASSSPRQASYEQYF. The CDR3 nucleotides are TGTGCCAGCAGCTCACCTCGACAGGCGTCCTACGAGCAGTACTTC.

This clonotype has a count of ten or more. The rearrangement links TRBV28 to TRBJ2-2; 9 bases are a match to TRBD1. CDR1 and CDR2 (germline): MDHEN, SYDVKM. This CDR3 comprises 16 residues. V was pared by 5 bases and J by 3 bases, with 7 bases of the junction left unmatched. CDR3 protein: CASSTRTGDDTGELFF. DNA of the CDR3: TGTGCCAGCAGTACCCGGACAGGGGACGACACCGGGGAGCTGTTTTTT.